This TCR beta chain emerged from a study of blood T cell repertoires in COVID-19. Study-wide context: The United States, Italy and Spain supplied acute and convalescent COVID-19 samples. Sample material is recorded as cDNA or gDNA derived from T cells, B-cell-depleted T cells, or PBMCs.

Profiled with immunoSEQ multiplex PCR; TCRdb holds only in-frame clones, not every one. The table lists more than 150,000 clones, about 78% of them singletons. The CDR3 covers 11 residues. V was trimmed by 3 bases and J by 8 bases, leaving 7 bases between them. Germline assignment: CDR1 MDHEN and CDR2 SYDVKM. This chain joins TRBV28 and TRBJ1-2; perhaps TRBD1 as D (6 bases). Material: PBMCs or T cells enriched from blood (not recorded which). The TCR was taken from a woman aged 50 to 60 who had recovered from COVID-19. The CDR3 region has the DNA TGTGCCAGCAGTTTTAGGGGGGGCTACACCTTC. Its translation is CASSFRGGYTF.